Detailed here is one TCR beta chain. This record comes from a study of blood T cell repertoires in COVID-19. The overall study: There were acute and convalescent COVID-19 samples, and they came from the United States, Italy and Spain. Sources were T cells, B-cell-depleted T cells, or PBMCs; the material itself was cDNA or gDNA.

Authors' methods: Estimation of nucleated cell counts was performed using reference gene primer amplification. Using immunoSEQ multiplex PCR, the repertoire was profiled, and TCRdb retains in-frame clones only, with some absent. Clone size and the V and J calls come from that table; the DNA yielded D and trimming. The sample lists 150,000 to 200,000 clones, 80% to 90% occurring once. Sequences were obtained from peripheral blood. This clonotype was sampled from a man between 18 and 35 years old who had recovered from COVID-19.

The CDR3 is CASSFFSTSGSFEQYF. In DNA form, the CDR3 reads TGTGCCAGCAGCTTCTTCTCTACTAGCGGGAGCTTCGAGCAGTACTTC. The V gene is TRBV5-4, the J gene TRBJ2-7; 11 nucleotides match TRBD2. The CDR3 consists of 16 residues. Germline V lookup: CDR1 SGHNT, CDR2 YYREEE (reference sequence). The ends lost 2 bases at V and 6 bases at J; junction bases unmatched: 10.